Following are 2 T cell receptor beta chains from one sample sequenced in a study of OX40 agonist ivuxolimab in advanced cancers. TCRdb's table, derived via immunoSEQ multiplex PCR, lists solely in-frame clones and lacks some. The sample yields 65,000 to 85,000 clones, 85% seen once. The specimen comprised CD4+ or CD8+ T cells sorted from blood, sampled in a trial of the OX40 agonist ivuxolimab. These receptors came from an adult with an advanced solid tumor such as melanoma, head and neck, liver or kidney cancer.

CDR3 loop: CASSLEGGAGGETQYF. In nucleotides, the CDR3 is TGTGCCAGCAGCTTGGAAGGGGGCGCCGGAGGAGAGACCCAGTACTTC. The rearrangement links TRBV5-5 to TRBJ2-5, with 7 nucleotides matching TRBD1. Losses at the gene ends were 0 bases for V and 4 bases for J; bases not matched to a gene: 9. This CDR3 spans 16 amino acids. The germline gives CDR1 SGHKS, CDR2 YYEKEE (reference sequence).

The CDR3 coding sequence is TGTGCCAGCAGTCCTTCAGGGGGTAACACTGAAGCTTTCTTT. Its translation is CASSPSGGNTEAFF. V gene TRBV2 combines with J gene TRBJ1-1; TRBD1 aligns across 7 bases. The CDR3 consists of 14 residues. Trimming took 5 bases from V and 2 from J; bases not matched to a gene: 5. Germline-derived CDR1 and CDR2 are SNHLY and FYNNEI.